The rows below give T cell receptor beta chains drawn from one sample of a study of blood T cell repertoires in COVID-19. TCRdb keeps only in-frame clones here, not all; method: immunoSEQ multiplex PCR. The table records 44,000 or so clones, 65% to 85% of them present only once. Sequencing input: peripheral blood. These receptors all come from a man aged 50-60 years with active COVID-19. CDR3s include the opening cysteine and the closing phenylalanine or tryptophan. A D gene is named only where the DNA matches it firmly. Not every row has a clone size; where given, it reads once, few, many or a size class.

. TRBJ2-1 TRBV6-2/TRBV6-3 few TGTGCCAGCAGTCAAGTATCTAGGGGTGAGCAGTTCTTC CASSQVSRGEQFF
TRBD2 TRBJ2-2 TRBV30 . TGTGCCTGGAGTGTACTTGGAGCGGGGGGGCTAGGGACCGGGGAGCTGTTTTTT CAWSVLGAGGLGTGELFF
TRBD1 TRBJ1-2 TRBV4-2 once TGTGCCAGCAGCCGTTCCCTGGACAGGGGACGCGGCTACACCTTC CASSRSLDRGRGYTF
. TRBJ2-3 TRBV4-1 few TGCGCCAGCAGCCAAGGCGGTTCGGCAGATACGCAGTATTTT CASSQGGSADTQYF
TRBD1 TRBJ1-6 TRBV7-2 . TGTGCCAGCAGCGACGGACAGGCTTCACCCCTCCACTTT CASSDGQASPLHF
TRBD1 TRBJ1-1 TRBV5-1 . TGCGCCAGCAGCCAAATATGGACAGGGGCGACTGAAGCTTTCTTT CASSQIWTGATEAFF
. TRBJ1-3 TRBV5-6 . TGTGCCAGCAGCTTGGGACAGCCAAACACCATATATTTT CASSLGQPNTIYF
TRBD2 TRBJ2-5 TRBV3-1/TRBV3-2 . TGTGCCAGCAACCCCCCACATACTAGCGGGGGCGAGACCCAGTACTTC CASNPPHTSGGETQYF
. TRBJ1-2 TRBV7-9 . TGTGCCAGCAGCTCCCCTTACGGGGGAGGCTACACCTTC CASSSPYGGGYTF
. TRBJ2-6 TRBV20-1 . TGCAGTGCTAGTGTGTCGGGGGCCAACGTCCTGACTTTC CSASVSGANVLTF
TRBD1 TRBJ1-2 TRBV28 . TGTGCCAGCGGGACAGGGGTCCACTATGGCTACACCTTC CASGTGVHYGYTF
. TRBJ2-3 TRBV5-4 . TGTGCCAGCAGCTTATCTCCACAGGTTTCCACAGATACGCAGTATTTT CASSLSPQVSTDTQYF
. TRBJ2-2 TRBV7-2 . TGTGCCAGCAGCCGGGTGAGAACTACGAACACCGGGGAGCTGTTTTTT CASSRVRTTNTGELFF
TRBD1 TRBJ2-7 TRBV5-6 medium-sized TGTGCCAGCAGCTCTGGGACAGGGCGCCCTTTGAGGGAGCAGTACTTC CASSSGTGRPLREQYF
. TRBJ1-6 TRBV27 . TGTGCCAGCAGTCCCTTCGGGACACTAATTACCTATAATTCACCCCTCCACTTT CASSPFGTLITYNSPLHF
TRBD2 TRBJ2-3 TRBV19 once TGTGCCAGTAGTATGGTTGGCGGGGGGGCAGGAGATACGCAGTATTTT CASSMVGGGAGDTQYF
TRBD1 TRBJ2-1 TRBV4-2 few TGTGCCAGCAGCCAAGGGGACAGCTCCTACAATGAGCAGTTCTTC CASSQGDSSYNEQFF
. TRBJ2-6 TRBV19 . TGTGCCAGCAATCCCGCGGCTGGGGCCAACGTCCTGACTTTC CASNPAAGANVLTF
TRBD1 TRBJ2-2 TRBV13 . TGTGCCAGCAGCTGGGCCGGGACAGGGAAACACACCGGGGAGCTGTTTTTT CASSWAGTGKHTGELFF
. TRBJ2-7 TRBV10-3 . TGTGCCACGGTGGGGGCGTCCTCCTACGAGCAGTACTTC CATVGASSYEQYF
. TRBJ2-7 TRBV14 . TGTGCCAGCAGCCATATTGCGGGACCCCTTTCGGACGAGCAGTACTTC CASSHIAGPLSDEQYF
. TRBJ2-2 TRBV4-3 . TGCGCCAGCAGCCAAGCAGCGGCGAACACCGGGGAGCTGTTTTTT CASSQAAANTGELFF
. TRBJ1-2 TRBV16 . TGTGCCAGCAGCCAATCATTAGAGTATGGCTACACCTTC CASSQSLEYGYTF
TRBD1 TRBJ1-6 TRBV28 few TGTGCCAGCAGCACCGGACAGGTACGGTTGCCCCTCCACTTT CASSTGQVRLPLHF
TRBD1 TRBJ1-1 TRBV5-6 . TGTGCCAGCAGCTCATACAGGGGATGGGGTGAAGCTTTCTTT CASSSYRGWGEAFF
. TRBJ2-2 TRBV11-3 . TGTGCCAGCAGCTTAAGCTACGGCACCGGGGAGCTGTTTTTT CASSLSYGTGELFF
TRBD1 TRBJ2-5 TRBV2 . TGTGCCAGCAGCAGAGGGACAGGGCAGGAGACCCAGTACTTC CASSRGTGQETQYF
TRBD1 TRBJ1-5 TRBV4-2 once TGTGCCAGCAGCCAAGAACAGGGGGTTAGCAATCAGCCCCAGCATTTT CASSQEQGVSNQPQHF
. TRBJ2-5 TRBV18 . TGTGCCAGCTCATCGTATTACTCGGACGAGGGAGGCGAGACCCAGTACTTC CASSSYYSDEGGETQYF
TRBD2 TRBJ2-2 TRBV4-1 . TGCGCCAGCAGCCCCTCTGCGGGGGGGAACACCGGGGAGCTGTTTTTT CASSPSAGGNTGELFF
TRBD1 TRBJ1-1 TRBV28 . TGTGCCAGCAGTCGAACAGGGGGGAAAAGGCCCGCTGAAGCTTTCTTT CASSRTGGKRPAEAFF
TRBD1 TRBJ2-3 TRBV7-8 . TGTGCCAGCAGCTTCGGACAGGGCACAGATACGCAGTATTTT CASSFGQGTDTQYF
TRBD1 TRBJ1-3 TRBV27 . TGTGCCAGCAGTAAAGGGGGCGAAACTGGAAACACCATATATTTT CASSKGGETGNTIYF
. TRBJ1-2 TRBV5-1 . TGCGCCAGCAGCTTGGGAGCGATTACTAACTATGGCTACACCTTC CASSLGAITNYGYTF
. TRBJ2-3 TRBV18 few TGTGCCAGCTCACCAACGAATGGCGATACGCAGTATTTT CASSPTNGDTQYF
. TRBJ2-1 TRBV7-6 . TGTGCCAGCGGCGACCAGAAGGATGGGAGCGCCGGTAGCAACAATGAGCAGTTCTTC CASGDQKDGSAGSNNEQFF
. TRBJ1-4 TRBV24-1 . TGTGCCACCAGTGAGCACCCGGGGTCGGAACTGTTTTTT CATSEHPGSELFF
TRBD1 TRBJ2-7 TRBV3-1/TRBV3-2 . TGTGCCAGCAGCCTGGGGACAGCCTACGAGCAGTACTTC CASSLGTAYEQYF
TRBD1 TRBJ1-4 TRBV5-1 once TGCGCCAGCAGCACGGGACAGGGGGCTATCCAGGAAAAACTGTTTTTT CASSTGQGAIQEKLFF
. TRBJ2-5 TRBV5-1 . TGCGCCAGCAGCTTGACGACAGCCCAAGAGACCCAGTACTTC CASSLTTAQETQYF
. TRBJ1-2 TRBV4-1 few TGCGCCAGCAGCCAAGAGGCAGGGTGGTATGGCTACACCTTC CASSQEAGWYGYTF
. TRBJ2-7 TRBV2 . TGTGCCAGCAGTGAACAGTACGAGCAGTACTTC CASSEQYEQYF
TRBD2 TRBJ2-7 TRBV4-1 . TGCGCCAGCAGCCAAGAGAGCGGGGAGCAGTACGAGCAGTACTTC CASSQESGEQYEQYF
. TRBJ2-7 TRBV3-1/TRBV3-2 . TGTGCCAGCAGCCAAGATTTTATCACCGGGCAGTACTTC CASSQDFITGQYF
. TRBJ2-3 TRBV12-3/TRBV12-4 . TGTGCCAGCAGTTTACAGGGCCCAGATACGCAGTATTTT CASSLQGPDTQYF
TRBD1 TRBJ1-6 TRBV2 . TGTGCCAGCAGCCCGTACAGGGGGAGAGGTAATTCACCCCTCCACTTT CASSPYRGRGNSPLHF
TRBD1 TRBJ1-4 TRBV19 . TGTGCCAGTACAAGAAGTAGGACAGGGGCCGAAAAACTGTTTTTT CASTRSRTGAEKLFF
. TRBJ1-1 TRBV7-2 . TGTGCCAGCAGCTTGAGGTCCCCTCAGGGAATCTTCGAAACTGAAGCTTTCTTT CASSLRSPQGIFETEAFF
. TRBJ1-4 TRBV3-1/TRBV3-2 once TGTGCCAGCAGCCCTACCCGGAGTAATGAAAAACTGTTTTTT CASSPTRSNEKLFF